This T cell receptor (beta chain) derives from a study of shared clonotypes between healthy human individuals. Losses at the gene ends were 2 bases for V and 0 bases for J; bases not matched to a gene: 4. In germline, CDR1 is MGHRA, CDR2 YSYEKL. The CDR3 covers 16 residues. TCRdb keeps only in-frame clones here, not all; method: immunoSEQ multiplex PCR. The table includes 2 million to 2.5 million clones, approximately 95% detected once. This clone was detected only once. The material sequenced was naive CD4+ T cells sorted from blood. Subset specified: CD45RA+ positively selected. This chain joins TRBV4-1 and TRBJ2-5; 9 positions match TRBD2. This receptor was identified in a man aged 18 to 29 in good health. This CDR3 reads CASSQIAGANQETQYF. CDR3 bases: TGCGCCAGCAGCCAAATAGCGGGGGCCAACCAAGAGACCCAGTACTTC.